Listed below are T cell receptor beta chains from one sample, sequenced in a study of blood T cell repertoires in COVID-19. The assay was immunoSEQ multiplex PCR, and TCRdb's table has in-frame clones only and misses some. The top ten clones hold roughly 10% of a sample with about 60,000 clones, about 80% of them seen once. Sample: peripheral blood. These receptors were obtained from a man between 50 and 59 years old with COVID-19, enrolled during active disease. The CDR3 runs from the conserved cysteine through the conserved F or W. The D gene is left open where the match is weak. Where a row states a size, it is once, few, many or the class of an expanded clone; other rows omit it.

TRBV6-5	.	.	TRBJ2-1	CASSSRVYEQFF	TGTGCCAGCAGTAGCCGAGTCTATGAGCAGTTCTTC
TRBV24-1	.	TRBD1	TRBJ2-5	CATSDIGTARETQYF	TGTGCCACCAGTGACATCGGGACAGCGAGGGAGACCCAGTACTTC
TRBV3-1/TRBV3-2	.	.	TRBJ1-1	CASSQVYGEAFF	TGTGCCAGCAGCCAAGTGTACGGTGAAGCTTTCTTT
TRBV3-1/TRBV3-2	.	.	TRBJ1-3	CASSQETQRNTIYF	TGTGCCAGCAGCCAAGAGACTCAGAGAAACACCATATATTTT
TRBV6-5	.	TRBD2	TRBJ2-5	CASSPGTSGQETQYF	TGTGCCAGCAGTCCCGGGACTAGCGGACAAGAGACCCAGTACTTC
TRBV7-2	.	.	TRBJ2-1	CASSFSSYNEQFF	TGTGCCAGCAGCTTTAGCTCCTACAATGAGCAGTTCTTC
TRBV5-1	.	TRBD1	TRBJ1-1	CASSLGTGAVNTEAFF	TGCGCCAGCAGCTTGGGGACAGGGGCAGTGAACACTGAAGCTTTCTTT
TRBV28	.	TRBD1	TRBJ2-3	CASSRRGQGFPTDTQYF	TGTGCCAGCAGCCGGAGGGGACAGGGTTTCCCCACAGATACGCAGTATTTT
TRBV20-1	.	.	TRBJ1-6	CSARGWEALHF	TGCAGTGCTAGAGGTTGGGAGGCCCTCCACTTT
TRBV7-2	.	TRBD2	TRBJ2-7	CASSSAASGVYEQYF	TGTGCCAGCAGCTCCGCGGCTAGCGGGGTTTACGAGCAGTACTTC
TRBV6-5	.	.	TRBJ1-1	CASRPGGRTEAFF	TGTGCCAGCAGACCGGGAGGTCGGACTGAAGCTTTCTTT
TRBV4-1	.	.	TRBJ2-1	CASSQKPGLARDNEQFF	TGCGCCAGCAGCCAAAAACCGGGCCTAGCCCGAGACAATGAGCAGTTCTTC
TRBV4-2	.	.	TRBJ1-5	CASSQDLKENQPQHF	TGTGCCAGCAGCCAAGATCTTAAGGAGAATCAGCCCCAGCATTTT
TRBV20-1	once	.	TRBJ1-2	CSANWGDGYTF	TGCAGTGCTAATTGGGGGGATGGCTACACCTTC
TRBV28	.	.	TRBJ2-7	CASSPSGPPYEQYF	TGTGCCAGCAGTCCGTCCGGTCCCCCCTACGAGCAGTACTTC
TRBV4-2	.	.	TRBJ1-1	CASSQVLGKGQDNEAFF	TGTGCCAGCAGCCAAGTTCTGGGGAAGGGGCAGGATAATGAAGCTTTCTTT
TRBV5-1	.	TRBD2	TRBJ2-7	CASSSGLAGVNEQYF	TGCGCCAGCAGCTCCGGACTAGCGGGAGTCAACGAGCAGTACTTC
TRBV5-1	.	TRBD1	TRBJ2-5	CASSDEGGWGTQYF	TGCGCCAGCAGCGACGAAGGGGGCTGGGGGACCCAGTACTTC